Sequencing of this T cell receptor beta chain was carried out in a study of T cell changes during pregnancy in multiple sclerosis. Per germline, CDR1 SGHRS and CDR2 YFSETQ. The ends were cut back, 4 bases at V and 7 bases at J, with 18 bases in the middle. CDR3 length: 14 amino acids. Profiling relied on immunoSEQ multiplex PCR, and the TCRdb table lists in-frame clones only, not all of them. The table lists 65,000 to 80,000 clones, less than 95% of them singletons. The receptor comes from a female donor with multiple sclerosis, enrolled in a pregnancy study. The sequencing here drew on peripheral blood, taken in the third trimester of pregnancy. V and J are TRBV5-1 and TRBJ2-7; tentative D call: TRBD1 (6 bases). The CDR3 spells CASSPRDILFEQYF. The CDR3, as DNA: TGCGCCAGCAGCCCACGGGACATCCTGTTTGAGCAGTACTTC.